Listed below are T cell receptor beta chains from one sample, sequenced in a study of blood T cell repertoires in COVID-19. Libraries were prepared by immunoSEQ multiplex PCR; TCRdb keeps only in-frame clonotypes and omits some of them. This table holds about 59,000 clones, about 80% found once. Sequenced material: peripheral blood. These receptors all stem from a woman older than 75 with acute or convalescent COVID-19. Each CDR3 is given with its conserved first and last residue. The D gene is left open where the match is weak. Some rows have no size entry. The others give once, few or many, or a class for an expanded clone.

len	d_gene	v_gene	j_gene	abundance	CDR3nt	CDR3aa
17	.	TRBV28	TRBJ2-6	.	TGTGCCAGCAGTTCCCCGCAGGGCTCCTCTGGGGCCAACGTCCTGACTTTC	CASSSPQGSSGANVLTF
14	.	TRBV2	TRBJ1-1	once	TGTGCCAGCAGTGAGCAGGGCGGTAACACTGAAGCTTTCTTT	CASSEQGGNTEAFF
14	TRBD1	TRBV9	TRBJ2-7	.	TGTGCCAGCACCCAGGGGGACGGGACGACTAAGCAGTACTTC	CASTQGDGTTKQYF
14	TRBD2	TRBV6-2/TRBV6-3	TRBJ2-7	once	TGTGCCAGCAGTTCCCCTAGCGGGGTTTACGAGCAGTACTTC	CASSSPSGVYEQYF
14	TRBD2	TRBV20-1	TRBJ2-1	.	TGCAGTGCTAGTCTGCCTAGCGGGGGGCCTATGCAGTTCTTC	CSASLPSGGPMQFF
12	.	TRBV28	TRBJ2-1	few	TGTGCCAGCAGTTTCGGAGCCTCGGGGCAGTTCTTC	CASSFGASGQFF
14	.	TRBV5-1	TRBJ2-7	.	TGCGCCAGCAGCTTGCTTGTCAGCTCCTACGAGCAGTACTTC	CASSLLVSSYEQYF
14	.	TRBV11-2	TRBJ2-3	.	TGTGCCAGCAGCTTAGGGGCTAGCACAGATACGCAGTATTTT	CASSLGASTDTQYF
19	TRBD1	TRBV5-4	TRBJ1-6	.	TGTGCCAGCAGCTTGCCCCACAGGGGAAGGCGGACCTATAATTCACCCCTCCACTTT	CASSLPHRGRRTYNSPLHF
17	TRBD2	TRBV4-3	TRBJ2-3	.	TGCGCCAGCAGCCAAGATGTGGGGGGGACTCTCACAGATACGCAGTATTTT	CASSQDVGGTLTDTQYF
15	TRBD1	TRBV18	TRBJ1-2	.	TGTGCCAGCTCCCCGACAGGGGACAGGCGGGCTGGCTACACCTTC	CASSPTGDRRAGYTF
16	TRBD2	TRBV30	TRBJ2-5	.	TGTGCCTGGAGTGCTAAGACTAGCGGTGGATGGGAGACCCAGTACTTC	CAWSAKTSGGWETQYF
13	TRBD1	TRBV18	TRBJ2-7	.	TGTGCCAGCTCATCGGGACAGTCCTACGAGCAGTACTTC	CASSSGQSYEQYF
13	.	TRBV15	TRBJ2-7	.	TGTGCCACCAGCAGAGATCTCTCCTACGAGCAGTACTTC	CATSRDLSYEQYF
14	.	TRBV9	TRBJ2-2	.	TGTGCCAGCAGCGTAGTGACAGATTTTGGGGAGCTGTTTTTT	CASSVVTDFGELFF
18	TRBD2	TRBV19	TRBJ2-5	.	TGTGCCAGTAGTATAGCGACAGCCTCAGCGGGGTACCAAGAGACCCAGTACTTC	CASSIATASAGYQETQYF
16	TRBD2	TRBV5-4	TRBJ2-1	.	TGTGCCAGCAGCTTGGAGATAGCGGGAGGGTACAATGAGCAGTTCTTC	CASSLEIAGGYNEQFF
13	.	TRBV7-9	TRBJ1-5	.	TGTGCCAGCAGCTTAGTCGGGGATCAGCCCCAGCATTTT	CASSLVGDQPQHF
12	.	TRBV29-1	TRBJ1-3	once	TGCAGCGTTAAAGTCGTGGGAAACACCATATATTTT	CSVKVVGNTIYF
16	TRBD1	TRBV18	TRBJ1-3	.	TGTGCCAGCTCATCGGGACAGGGGGCCCTCGGAAACACCATATATTTT	CASSSGQGALGNTIYF
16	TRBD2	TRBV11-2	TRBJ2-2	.	TGTGCCAGCAGCTTAGTGGCGGGGGCGAACACCGGGGAGCTGTTTTTT	CASSLVAGANTGELFF
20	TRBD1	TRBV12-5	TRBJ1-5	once	TGTGCTAGTGGTTTGGTAAAGACAGGGGGCGTAAACCATAGCAATCAGCCCCAGCATTTT	CASGLVKTGGVNHSNQPQHF
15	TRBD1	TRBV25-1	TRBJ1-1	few	TGTGCCAGCAGTGAAAGGCTGGGACAGGGGGCTGAAGCTTTCTTT	CASSERLGQGAEAFF
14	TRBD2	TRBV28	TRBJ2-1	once	TGTGCCGCTACTAGCGGAGGATATTACAATGAGCAGTTCTTC	CAATSGGYYNEQFF
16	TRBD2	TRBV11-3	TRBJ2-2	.	TGTGCCAGCAGCTTCTGGCGGGGAGGGGAGACCGGGGAGCTGTTTTTT	CASSFWRGGETGELFF
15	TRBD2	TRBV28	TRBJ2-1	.	TGTGCCAGCAGTTTACCTAGCGGGAAGAGCAATGAGCAGTTCTTC	CASSLPSGKSNEQFF
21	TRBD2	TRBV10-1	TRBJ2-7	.	TGCGCCAGCAGTGAGTACCGACTAGCGGGAGGGCCAAGGTCGGCCGTGAACGAGCAGTACTTC	CASSEYRLAGGPRSAVNEQYF
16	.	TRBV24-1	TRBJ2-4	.	TGTGCCACACGTGGGGGGTCTGGGGTAGCCAAAAACATTCAGTACTTC	CATRGGSGVAKNIQYF
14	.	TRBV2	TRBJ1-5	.	TGTGCCAGCAGTGAATCGGGGGGCGCGCAGCCCCAGCATTTT	CASSESGGAQPQHF
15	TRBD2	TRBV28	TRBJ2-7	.	TGTGCCAGCAGTCCTTGGACTAGCGGCTCCTACGAGCAGTACTTC	CASSPWTSGSYEQYF
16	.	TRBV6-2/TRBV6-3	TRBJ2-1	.	TGTGCCAGCAGTTACACCGTCAGCGCTGGGTACAATGAGCAGTTCTTC	CASSYTVSAGYNEQFF
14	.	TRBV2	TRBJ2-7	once	TGTGCCAGCAGAGCCCGGGACAATTCCTACGAGCAGTACTTC	CASRARDNSYEQYF
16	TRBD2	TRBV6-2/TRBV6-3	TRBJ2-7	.	TGTGCCAGCAGTACGGGACTAGCGGGGGGGCCTAGGAAGCAGTACTTC	CASSTGLAGGPRKQYF
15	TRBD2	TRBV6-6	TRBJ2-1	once	TGTGCCAGCAGCTCACTAGCGGGGGGAGGCAATGAGCAGTTCTTC	CASSSLAGGGNEQFF
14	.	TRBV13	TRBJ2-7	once	TGTGCCAGCAGCTTAGATGACAGTTTCTACGAGCAGTACTTC	CASSLDDSFYEQYF
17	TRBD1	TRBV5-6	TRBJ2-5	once	TGTGCCAGCAGCTCACCCCACAGGGGGCTGTACCAAGAGACCCAGTACTTC	CASSSPHRGLYQETQYF
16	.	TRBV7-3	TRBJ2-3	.	TGTGCCAGCAGCCGGAGGCCAGGGGTGACCACAGATACGCAGTATTTT	CASSRRPGVTTDTQYF
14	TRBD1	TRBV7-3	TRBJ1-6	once	TGTGCCAGCAGCTCACAGGGGGGGAGTTCACCCCTCCACTTT	CASSSQGGSSPLHF
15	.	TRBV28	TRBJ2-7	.	TGTGCCAGCAGGTCGGGGGAACTAATCTCCTACGAGCAGTACTTC	CASRSGELISYEQYF
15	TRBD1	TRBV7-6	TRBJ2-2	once	TGTGCCAGCAGCTCCTACAGGGGGGTCACCGGGGAGCTGTTTTTT	CASSSYRGVTGELFF
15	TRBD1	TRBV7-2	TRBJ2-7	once	TGTGCCAGCAGCCCCAGGGACAGGGGGGGCTACGAGCAGTACTTC	CASSPRDRGGYEQYF
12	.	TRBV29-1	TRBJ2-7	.	TGCAGCGTTAGAAGAGGCTCCTACGAGCAGTACTTC	CSVRRGSYEQYF
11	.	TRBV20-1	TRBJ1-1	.	TGCAGTGAAGCCGGGAACACTGAAGCTTTCTTT	CSEAGNTEAFF
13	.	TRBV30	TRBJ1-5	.	TGTGCCTGGAGTGCAGGGAACCATCAGCCCCAGCATTTT	CAWSAGNHQPQHF
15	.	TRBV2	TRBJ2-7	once	TGTGCCAGCAGTTCTCCCTGGACTACGCAGTACGAGCAGTACTTC	CASSSPWTTQYEQYF
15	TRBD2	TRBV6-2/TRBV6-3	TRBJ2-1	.	TGTGCCAGCAGTCTAAGCGGGGGACAATACAATGAGCAGTTCTTC	CASSLSGGQYNEQFF
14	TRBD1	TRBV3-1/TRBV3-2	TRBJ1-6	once	TGTGCCAGCAGCCGGACAGGGTTGAATTCACCCCTCCACTTT	CASSRTGLNSPLHF
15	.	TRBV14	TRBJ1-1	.	TGTGCCAGCAGCCCTGACAGTCTACCGAACACTGAAGCTTTCTTT	CASSPDSLPNTEAFF
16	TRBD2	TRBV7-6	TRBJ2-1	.	TGTGCCAGCAGCCTAGGACTAGCGGGAGGTGTTGGCGAGCAGTTCTTC	CASSLGLAGGVGEQFF
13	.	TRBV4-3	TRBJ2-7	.	TGCGCCAGCAGCCAATCCCCGTGGAGGGAGCAGTACTTC	CASSQSPWREQYF
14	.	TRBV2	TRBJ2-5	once	TGTGCCAGCACCCACCCAGGGGTCCAAGAGACCCAGTACTTC	CASTHPGVQETQYF
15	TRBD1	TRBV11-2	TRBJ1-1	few	TGTGCCAGCAGCTCGACAGGGGGCGCGGGAACTGAAGCTTTCTTT	CASSSTGGAGTEAFF
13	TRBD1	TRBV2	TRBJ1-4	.	TGTGCCAGCAGGATGACAGGGGAAGAAAAACTGTTTTTT	CASRMTGEEKLFF
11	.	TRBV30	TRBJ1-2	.	TGTGCCTGGACAGGGAGGGGTGGCTACACCTTC	CAWTGRGGYTF